These T cell receptor beta chains were read from a single sample in a study of T cell changes during pregnancy in multiple sclerosis. This table comes from immunoSEQ multiplex PCR, and its TCRdb copy is limited to in-frame clones, with some not included. The profile shows 75,000 to 90,000 clones, 90% to 95% of them singletons. Material: PBMCs, obtained in the first trimester of pregnancy. Receptor source: a female donor in good health, serving as a control in a pregnancy study. Some clones in this sample may be carry-over from other donors' samples. Each CDR3 is given with its conserved first and last residue. Each record gives: J gene, V gene, clone size, D gene, CDR3 DNA, CDR3 protein. The D gene is left open where the match is weak. Clone size is stated in some rows and not others, as once, few, many or a class when expanded.

J gene: TRBJ2-3; V gene: TRBV11-2; clone size: NA; D gene: TRBD2; CDR3 DNA: TGTGCCAGCAGCTTGGCGGGGAGACTAGCGGACCCCACAGATACGCAGTATTTT; CDR3 protein: CASSLAGRLADPTDTQYF
J gene: TRBJ2-3; V gene: TRBV7-8; clone size: NA; D gene: NA; CDR3 DNA: TGTGCCAGCACCTTACGTTGGCTAGCTGGGACAGATACGCAGTATTTT; CDR3 protein: CASTLRWLAGTDTQYF
J gene: TRBJ2-1; V gene: TRBV27; clone size: NA; D gene: TRBD1; CDR3 DNA: TGTGCCAGCAGTTACACAGGGGGCTACTCCTACAATGAGCAGTTCTTC; CDR3 protein: CASSYTGGYSYNEQFF
J gene: TRBJ2-3; V gene: TRBV7-9; clone size: NA; D gene: TRBD1; CDR3 DNA: TGTGCCAGCAGCGACCGGGACAGGGTCGATACGCAGTATTTT; CDR3 protein: CASSDRDRVDTQYF
J gene: TRBJ2-2; V gene: TRBV21-1; clone size: NA; D gene: NA; CDR3 DNA: TGTGCCAGCAGCCCTGAGATAGCGGGAGTTCACGGGGAGCTGTTTTTT; CDR3 protein: CASSPEIAGVHGELFF
J gene: TRBJ2-1; V gene: TRBV28; clone size: NA; D gene: TRBD2; CDR3 DNA: TGTGCCAGCAGTTTAGCGGGAGACTACAATGAGCAGTTCTTC; CDR3 protein: CASSLAGDYNEQFF
J gene: TRBJ2-1; V gene: TRBV5-6; clone size: NA; D gene: TRBD2; CDR3 DNA: TGTGCCAGCAGCCTACTATGGAGGGGAGGGACCAACAATGAGCAGTTCTTC; CDR3 protein: CASSLLWRGGTNNEQFF
J gene: TRBJ2-5; V gene: TRBV28; clone size: NA; D gene: TRBD1; CDR3 DNA: TGTGCCAGCAGTACAGGGGGCGTCCCCCAAGAGACCCAGTACTTC; CDR3 protein: CASSTGGVPQETQYF
J gene: TRBJ1-1; V gene: TRBV7-2; clone size: once; D gene: TRBD1; CDR3 DNA: TGTGCCAGCAGCCAAAGACAGGGCTTTCTAATGAACACTGAAGCTTTCTTT; CDR3 protein: CASSQRQGFLMNTEAFF
J gene: TRBJ2-3; V gene: TRBV5-4; clone size: once; D gene: NA; CDR3 DNA: TGTGCCAGCAGCCCAGAACCCGGACAAAGGAACACAGATACGCAGTATTTT; CDR3 protein: CASSPEPGQRNTDTQYF
J gene: TRBJ2-1; V gene: TRBV15; clone size: NA; D gene: NA; CDR3 DNA: TGTGCCACCAGCAGAGAAGCCCTCTTCAATGAGCAGTTCTTC; CDR3 protein: CATSREALFNEQFF
J gene: TRBJ2-1; V gene: TRBV19; clone size: NA; D gene: NA; CDR3 DNA: TGTGCCAGTAGTATTACAGGGTACGCCTACAATGAGCAGTTCTTC; CDR3 protein: CASSITGYAYNEQFF
J gene: TRBJ1-5; V gene: TRBV7-8; clone size: NA; D gene: NA; CDR3 DNA: TGTGCCAGCAGCCTCCCAGGTCAGCCCCAGCATTTT; CDR3 protein: CASSLPGQPQHF
J gene: TRBJ1-5; V gene: TRBV7-9; clone size: NA; D gene: TRBD1; CDR3 DNA: TGTGCCAGCAGCCCCGGGACAGGAGATCAGCCCCAGCATTTT; CDR3 protein: CASSPGTGDQPQHF
J gene: TRBJ2-7; V gene: TRBV7-3; clone size: NA; D gene: NA; CDR3 DNA: TGTGCCAGCAGCTTAGACGGGGTGGGCGGGTGGCAGCAGTACTTC; CDR3 protein: CASSLDGVGGWQQYF
J gene: TRBJ2-3; V gene: TRBV11-2; clone size: NA; D gene: TRBD2; CDR3 DNA: TGTGCCAGCAGCCAAGATCGGGGGGTGGATACGCAGTATTTT; CDR3 protein: CASSQDRGVDTQYF
J gene: TRBJ2-7; V gene: TRBV27; clone size: NA; D gene: TRBD1; CDR3 DNA: TGTGCCAGCAGCGGACAGGGGGCTGGGGAGCAGTACTTC; CDR3 protein: CASSGQGAGEQYF
J gene: TRBJ2-1; V gene: TRBV28; clone size: once; D gene: TRBD2; CDR3 DNA: TGTGCCAGCAGTTCGTGGACTAGCGGGAGGGTCGGGCAGTTCTTC; CDR3 protein: CASSSWTSGRVGQFF
J gene: TRBJ1-2; V gene: TRBV30; clone size: NA; D gene: NA; CDR3 DNA: TGTGCACGAAGTAGGGTCGGGGTGGATGGCTACACCTTC; CDR3 protein: CARSRVGVDGYTF
J gene: TRBJ2-2; V gene: TRBV4-3; clone size: NA; D gene: TRBD2; CDR3 DNA: TGCGCCAGCAGCCCTCTAGCGGGGAACACCGGGGAGCTGTTTTTT; CDR3 protein: CASSPLAGNTGELFF
J gene: TRBJ2-7; V gene: TRBV28; clone size: NA; D gene: TRBD2; CDR3 DNA: TGTGCCAGCAGTCCCCGGGAGGGGGGGGTCTCCTACGAGCAGTACTTC; CDR3 protein: CASSPREGGVSYEQYF
J gene: TRBJ2-5; V gene: TRBV21-1; clone size: NA; D gene: NA; CDR3 DNA: TGTGCCAGCAGCAAAATTGTGGCGGGACCTCGGCGGGGGATTGAGACCCAGTACTTC; CDR3 protein: CASSKIVAGPRRGIETQYF
J gene: TRBJ2-1; V gene: TRBV5-4; clone size: once; D gene: TRBD1; CDR3 DNA: TGTGCCAGCAGCCCGGACAGGAACAATGAGCAGTTCTTC; CDR3 protein: CASSPDRNNEQFF
J gene: TRBJ2-3; V gene: TRBV27; clone size: NA; D gene: TRBD2; CDR3 DNA: TGTGCCAGCAGCGGGGGGTCTAGCACAGATACGCAGTATTTT; CDR3 protein: CASSGGSSTDTQYF
J gene: TRBJ2-1; V gene: TRBV6-1; clone size: NA; D gene: NA; CDR3 DNA: TGTGCCAGCAGTGAAGGGAGGGCGGCTCCCTACAATGAGCAGTTCTTC; CDR3 protein: CASSEGRAAPYNEQFF
J gene: TRBJ2-7; V gene: TRBV5-1; clone size: NA; D gene: NA; CDR3 DNA: TGCGCCAGCAGCCCTTTGCCTCTACAGGGAGTGAACGAGCAGTACTTC; CDR3 protein: CASSPLPLQGVNEQYF
J gene: TRBJ2-1; V gene: TRBV28; clone size: once; D gene: NA; CDR3 DNA: TGTGCCAGCAGTTTACGGTACGTTGAGCAGTTCTTC; CDR3 protein: CASSLRYVEQFF
J gene: TRBJ1-2; V gene: TRBV2; clone size: once; D gene: NA; CDR3 DNA: TGTGCCAGCAGTGAAGGGTATAGGGCGGGACGGAAGTATGGCTACACCTTC; CDR3 protein: CASSEGYRAGRKYGYTF
J gene: TRBJ1-3; V gene: TRBV4-1; clone size: NA; D gene: NA; CDR3 DNA: TGCGCCAGCAGCCAAGATTCGGGGACTGGAAACACCATATATTTT; CDR3 protein: CASSQDSGTGNTIYF
J gene: TRBJ1-3; V gene: TRBV4-1; clone size: NA; D gene: TRBD1; CDR3 DNA: TGCGCCAGCAGCCGCGGGACAGCCTCTGGAAACACCATATATTTT; CDR3 protein: CASSRGTASGNTIYF
J gene: TRBJ1-5; V gene: TRBV18; clone size: NA; D gene: TRBD1; CDR3 DNA: TGTGCCAGCTCACCAGGACAGGGAAATCAGCCCCAGCATTTT; CDR3 protein: CASSPGQGNQPQHF
J gene: TRBJ1-5; V gene: TRBV28; clone size: NA; D gene: TRBD1; CDR3 DNA: TGTGCCAGCAGTTCCCTGGACAGGAATCAGCCCCAGCATTTT; CDR3 protein: CASSSLDRNQPQHF
J gene: TRBJ1-1; V gene: TRBV7-9; clone size: NA; D gene: TRBD1; CDR3 DNA: TGTGTCAGCAGCCCTCGGGACAGCATGAACACTGAAGCTTTCTTT; CDR3 protein: CVSSPRDSMNTEAFF
J gene: TRBJ2-7; V gene: TRBV19; clone size: NA; D gene: TRBD1; CDR3 DNA: TGTGCCAGTAGTATGAGAGACAGGGGGGTCTCCGAGCAGTACTTC; CDR3 protein: CASSMRDRGVSEQYF
J gene: TRBJ2-7; V gene: TRBV9; clone size: NA; D gene: NA; CDR3 DNA: TGTGCCAGCAGCGTAGAGAGCGGCTCCTACGAGCAGTACTTC; CDR3 protein: CASSVESGSYEQYF
J gene: TRBJ1-5; V gene: TRBV28; clone size: NA; D gene: NA; CDR3 DNA: TGTGCCAGCAAGATCAGGGAAGGCCAGCCCCAGCATTTT; CDR3 protein: CASKIREGQPQHF
J gene: TRBJ1-1; V gene: TRBV18; clone size: NA; D gene: NA; CDR3 DNA: TGTGCCAGCTCATCTGGGTCTACGGGAACTGAAGCTTTCTTT; CDR3 protein: CASSSGSTGTEAFF
J gene: TRBJ1-6; V gene: TRBV27; clone size: NA; D gene: NA; CDR3 DNA: TGTGCCAGCAGTCTCCCCCGACCAAACGGGAATTCACCCCTCCACTTT; CDR3 protein: CASSLPRPNGNSPLHF
J gene: TRBJ1-5; V gene: TRBV9; clone size: NA; D gene: NA; CDR3 DNA: TGTGCCAGCAGCGTAGGTCATAGCAATCAGCCCCAGCATTTT; CDR3 protein: CASSVGHSNQPQHF
J gene: TRBJ1-2; V gene: TRBV19; clone size: once; D gene: TRBD1; CDR3 DNA: TGTGCCAGTAGCGACAGGGTCTTAAACTATGGCTACACCTTC; CDR3 protein: CASSDRVLNYGYTF
J gene: TRBJ2-7; V gene: TRBV28; clone size: NA; D gene: NA; CDR3 DNA: TGTGCCAGCATCGGTCGGGAAACCTACGAGCAGTACTTC; CDR3 protein: CASIGRETYEQYF
J gene: TRBJ1-1; V gene: TRBV18; clone size: NA; D gene: NA; CDR3 DNA: TGTGCCAGCCTCAGGGGCCCGAACACTGAAGCTTTCTTT; CDR3 protein: CASLRGPNTEAFF
J gene: TRBJ2-3; V gene: TRBV7-9; clone size: NA; D gene: NA; CDR3 DNA: TGTGCCAGCAGCTTAGGGGCTCCCCGCACAGATACGCAGTATTTT; CDR3 protein: CASSLGAPRTDTQYF
J gene: TRBJ2-1; V gene: TRBV4-2; clone size: once; D gene: NA; CDR3 DNA: TGTGCCAGCAGCCAAGGGTCTAGCGCCCTTTATGAGCAGTTCTTC; CDR3 protein: CASSQGSSALYEQFF
J gene: TRBJ2-2; V gene: TRBV4-3; clone size: NA; D gene: TRBD2; CDR3 DNA: TGCGCCAGCAGCCAAGAGACTGGGGGAGGGACCACCGGGGAGCTGTTTTTT; CDR3 protein: CASSQETGGGTTGELFF
J gene: TRBJ2-1; V gene: TRBV25-1; clone size: NA; D gene: NA; CDR3 DNA: TGTGCCAGCAGTGGGGGGGGGCAATCCTACAATGAGCAGTTCTTC; CDR3 protein: CASSGGGQSYNEQFF
J gene: TRBJ1-1; V gene: TRBV28; clone size: NA; D gene: NA; CDR3 DNA: TGTGCCAGCAAGGTTCGACAGAGCTATTTTGAAGCTTTCTTT; CDR3 protein: CASKVRQSYFEAFF
J gene: TRBJ2-1; V gene: TRBV2; clone size: NA; D gene: NA; CDR3 DNA: TGTGCCAGCAGCCGTACAGACTACAATGAGCAGTTCTTC; CDR3 protein: CASSRTDYNEQFF
J gene: TRBJ2-1; V gene: TRBV5-4; clone size: NA; D gene: TRBD1; CDR3 DNA: TGTGCCAGCAGCGGAAAACAGGGGGCGAGGATCGATGAGCAGTTCTTC; CDR3 protein: CASSGKQGARIDEQFF
J gene: TRBJ1-3; V gene: TRBV28; clone size: NA; D gene: TRBD1; CDR3 DNA: TGTGCCAGCATCCTCAGGGGGATGGGTGGAAACACCATATATTTT; CDR3 protein: CASILRGMGGNTIYF
J gene: TRBJ2-1; V gene: TRBV30; clone size: NA; D gene: TRBD2; CDR3 DNA: TGTGCCTGGGGACTAGCGGGAGACAATGAGCAGTTCTTC; CDR3 protein: CAWGLAGDNEQFF
J gene: TRBJ2-7; V gene: TRBV19; clone size: NA; D gene: TRBD2; CDR3 DNA: TGTGCCAGTAGTATTGTCTCTAGCGGGAGTGGCGAGCAGTACTTC; CDR3 protein: CASSIVSSGSGEQYF
J gene: TRBJ1-6; V gene: TRBV7-9; clone size: NA; D gene: TRBD1; CDR3 DNA: TGTGCCAGCAGCCGAGGACAGGGAAATTCACCCCTCCACTTT; CDR3 protein: CASSRGQGNSPLHF
J gene: TRBJ2-5; V gene: TRBV18; clone size: NA; D gene: NA; CDR3 DNA: TGTGCCAGCTCGAGTGATAGATGGGAGACCCAGTACTTC; CDR3 protein: CASSSDRWETQYF
J gene: TRBJ1-6; V gene: TRBV28; clone size: NA; D gene: NA; CDR3 DNA: TGTGCCAGCAGTTTATCGGGCGGGTCACCCCTCCACTTT; CDR3 protein: CASSLSGGSPLHF
J gene: TRBJ1-1; V gene: TRBV6-1; clone size: NA; D gene: NA; CDR3 DNA: TGTGCCAGCAGTGAAGTTGCGGGAACTGAAGCTTTCTTT; CDR3 protein: CASSEVAGTEAFF
J gene: TRBJ2-7; V gene: TRBV6-6; clone size: NA; D gene: NA; CDR3 DNA: TGTGCCAGCAGGCGCTCAGGGGTAGGACCCTACGAGCAGTACTTC; CDR3 protein: CASRRSGVGPYEQYF
J gene: TRBJ2-5; V gene: TRBV5-8; clone size: NA; D gene: TRBD1; CDR3 DNA: TGTGCCAGCAGCTTGGCGGGGACAGGGGTGGAGACCCAGTACTTC; CDR3 protein: CASSLAGTGVETQYF
J gene: TRBJ1-5; V gene: TRBV6-1; clone size: NA; D gene: TRBD1; CDR3 DNA: TGTGCCAGCAGCGAGACAGGGGGCGTTCAGCCCCAGCATTTT; CDR3 protein: CASSETGGVQPQHF
J gene: TRBJ2-1; V gene: TRBV2; clone size: NA; D gene: TRBD2; CDR3 DNA: TGTGCCAGCGCGCAGCGGGAGTGGTCCTACAATGAGCAGTTCTTC; CDR3 protein: CASAQREWSYNEQFF